This TCR beta chain was profiled in a study of HIV-infected patients and healthy controls (dated by TCRdb to between 2012 and 2015). CDR1 and CDR2 were assigned from the germline V gene (reference sequence) as LNHDA and SQIVND. Here V drops 5 bases and J drops 5 bases, and the junction holds 14 bases not matched to any gene. Measured from the cysteine to the phenylalanine, the CDR3 is 17 residues long. The CDR3 DNA has 51 bases and is translated from base 1. Receptor libraries were prepared by 5' RACE. TCRdb lists the instrument as Illumina MiSeq. TCRdb's own reprocessing of the public reads used fastp at Q25 and MiXCR and kept productive beta chains. CDR3 protein sequences are deduplicated, and each keeps its most common genes and DNA. This sample lists 50,000 to 80,000 distinct CDR3 sequences; approximately 21% were detected once. More than 1.3% of the sample goes to the ten largest clones. This clonotype was recorded a few times. Its specific antigen is unknown. Base quality data are lacking; no much larger clone is found one base away.

The chain is encoded by TRBV19 joined to TRBJ2-3; 9 bases in the junction line up with TRBD1. The specimen sequenced was CD4+ T cells from blood. The receptor was isolated from a human donor in good health. The CDR3 region has the sequence CASSPPSGTGMVDTQYF. The nucleotides read TGTGCCAGTAGTCCCCCCTCCGGGACAGGGATGGTAGATACGCAGTATTTT.